The 26 T cell receptor beta chains presented below share a single source sample, sequenced in a study of glioma-infiltrating T cells after dendritic cell vaccination. Generated by immunoSEQ multiplex PCR, the TCRdb table keeps only in-frame clones and is missing some. There are roughly 80,000 clones in the sample; roughly 87% occur only once, and approximately 2.1% lies in the top ten. Described time point: after dendritic cell vaccination, including at tumor progression/relapse. The specimen was blood, collected after dendritic cell vaccination. These receptors originate from a human donor with glioblastoma.

This chain joins TRBV7-2 and TRBJ2-3; D call uncertain. Germline CDR1 is SGHTA and CDR2 is FQGNSA. This CDR3 has 13 amino acids. V gave up 4 bases and J gave up 2 bases, with 7 bases separating them. CDR3 sequence reads: CASSSLYTDTQYF. In DNA, the CDR3 is TGTGCCAGCAGCTCCTTATACACAGATACGCAGTATTTT.

The chain recombines TRBV5-1 with TRBJ1-1; D uncertain. Germline V CDR1 and CDR2: SGHRS, YFSETQ. The V and J ends lost 0 bases and 5 bases respectively, with 26 bases between them. This CDR3 contains 19 residues. Written as DNA, the CDR3 is TGCGCCAGCAGCTTGGGGTATCGTGGGCTTCTTCGAGTTTTGACTGAAGCTTTCTTT. This translates into CASSLGYRGLLRVLTEAFF.

The chain links TRBV7-2 to TRBJ2-7; 14 nucleotides align to TRBD2. The CDR3 spans 15 residues. Germline lookup yields CDR1 SGHTA and CDR2 FQGNSA. Trimming at V came to 1 base and at J to 7 bases, leaving 3 bases not matched to a gene. CDR3 sequence: CASSLVGTSGSEQYF. CDR3 DNA: TGTGCCAGCAGCTTAGTAGGGACTAGCGGGAGTGAGCAGTACTTC. The full variable domain, in which reference TRBV7-2 and TRBJ2-7 provide the parts outside the CDR3, is GAGVSQSPSNKVTEKGKDVELRCDPISGHTALYWYRQSLGQGLEFLIYFQGNSAPDKSGLPSDRFSAERTGGSVSTLTIQRTQQEDSAVYLCASSLVGTSGSEQYFGPGTRLTVT.

The V gene is TRBV7-8, the J gene TRBJ1-1; D call uncertain. V was trimmed by 4 bases and J by 0 bases, leaving 9 bases between them. There are 14 residues in the CDR3. Germline assignment: CDR1 SGHVS and CDR2 FQNEAQ. CDR3 in amino acids: CASSSYGMNTEAFF. The CDR3 region has the DNA TGTGCCAGCAGCTCCTACGGGATGAACACTGAAGCTTTCTTT.

About this clone: Additional DNA sequences in this sample encode the identical CDR3. The chain links TRBV18 to TRBJ2-6; D call uncertain. V lost 3 bases and J lost 0, with 6 bases in between. The CDR3 runs 15 residues. Germline CDR1 reads KGHSH; CDR2 reads LQKENI. CDR3 sequence: CASSPSSSGANVLTF. Written as DNA, the CDR3 is TGTGCCAGCTCACCTAGTTCCTCTGGGGCCAACGTCCTGACTTTC.

The chain carries TRBV11-2 and TRBJ1-2; D perhaps matches TRBD1 (5 bases). Trimming stripped 4 bases from V and 6 bases from J, with 9 bases between. Germline lookup yields CDR1 SGHAT and CDR2 FQNNGV. The CDR3 runs 12 residues. Here the CDR3 DNA reads TGTGCCAGCAGCTGGGGGGGGGATGGCTACACCTTC. Translation gives CASSWGGDGYTF. Drawing the rest from reference TRBV11-2 and TRBJ1-2, the complete variable domain is EAGVAQSPRYKIIEKRQSVAFWCNPISGHATLYWYQQILGQGPKLLIQFQNNGVVDDSQLPKDRFSAERLKGVDSTLKIQPAKLEDSAVYLCASSWGGDGYTFGSGTRLTVV.

This chain joins TRBV6-1 and TRBJ1-1; D is ambiguous. The CDR3 spans 14 residues. Trimming pared 6 bases from V and 0 bases from J, leaving 11 bases between. The V gene's germline CDR1 is MNHNS and CDR2 SASEGT. The DNA of the CDR3 is TGTGCCAGCAGCTCCACCCCGGTGAACACTGAAGCTTTCTTT. This sequence encodes CASSSTPVNTEAFF.

The chain joins TRBV20-1 to TRBJ2-7; perhaps TRBD1 as D (6 bases). In germline, CDR1 is DFQATT, CDR2 SNEGSKA (reference sequence). V lost 2 bases to trimming and J lost 4 bases, with 6 bases between them. The CDR3 sequence is 11 residues long. As DNA, the CDR3 is TGCAGTGCTAGACAGGGGTACGAGCAGTACTTC. Amino acids: CSARQGYEQYF.

The CDR3 region has the DNA TGTGCCAGCAGCCTCTCCAGGGTGGCCAAGCAGTTCTTC. As protein: CASSLSRVAKQFF. The chain carries TRBV7-9 and TRBJ2-1; D might be TRBD1 (5 bases). The ends were cut back, 5 bases at V and 11 bases at J, with 16 bases in the middle. This CDR3 has 13 residues. Germline V lookup: CDR1 SEHNR, CDR2 FQNEAQ (reference sequence).

The J gene is TRBJ2-7, the V gene TRBV19, with 13 bases identical to TRBD2. The length of the CDR3 is 16 residues. J gave up 5 bases and V 4 bases, and 8 bases lay outside the gene matches. The germline gives CDR1 LNHDA, CDR2 SQIVND (reference sequence). The CDR3 loop is CASSTRTSGSYHEQYF. The CDR3 DNA reads as TGTGCCAGTAGTACCCGGACTAGCGGGAGCTATCACGAGCAGTACTTC.

The chain combines TRBV7-9 with TRBJ1-5, with D maybe TRBD1 (6 bases). V shed 4 bases and J shed 2 bases, with 12 bases lying between them. The CDR3 covers 15 residues. Germline V gene lookup returns CDR1 SEHNR and CDR2 FQNEAQ (reference sequence). CDR3 in amino acids: CASSSQGIGNQPQHF. CDR3 DNA sequence: TGTGCCAGCAGCTCCCAGGGGATCGGCAATCAGCCCCAGCATTTT.

The rearrangement joins TRBV20-1 to TRBJ1-1; D unclear. Germline values: CDR1 DFQATT, CDR2 SNEGSKA (reference sequence). V was cut by 3 bases and J by 5 bases, with 7 bases left in between. The CDR3 has 11 residues. This chain's CDR3 is CSASRGTEAFF. The CDR3 DNA is TGCAGTGCTAGCCGCGGTACTGAAGCTTTCTTT.

This chain connects TRBV20-1 to TRBJ2-1, with 10 bases identical to TRBD2. Germline V gives CDR1 DFQATT, CDR2 SNEGSKA (reference sequence). This CDR3 region has 11 residues. After removal of 7 bases from V and 10 bases from J, the junction contained 4 bases not matched to a gene. As DNA, the CDR3 is TGCAGTGGGCTAGCGGGGGAGGAGCAGTTCTTC. Translated, it gives CSGLAGEEQFF.

The chain links TRBV6-5 to TRBJ2-7; no reliable D call. CDR3 length: 12 residues. The V end lost 5 bases, the J end lost 6 bases, and 11 bases lay between the germline ends. Germline CDR1 MNHEY, CDR2 SVGAGI. CDR3 amino acids: CASSHPGFEQYF. The CDR3, as DNA: TGTGCCAGCAGTCACCCCGGGTTCGAGCAGTACTTC.

J is TRBJ2-3 and V is TRBV12-5; a possible D gene is TRBD1 (6 bases). The CDR3 is 12 amino acids. Germline CDR1 reads LGHNT; CDR2 reads FRNRAP. V shed 4 bases and J shed 8 bases, with 10 bases lying between them. CDR3 loop: CASGYSGVTQYF. CDR3 coding DNA: TGTGCTAGTGGTTACTCAGGGGTTACGCAGTATTTT.

The CDR3: CASSPGSTGYEQYF. The CDR3 DNA reads TGTGCCAGCTCACCAGGATCGACAGGATACGAGCAGTACTTC. This chain connects TRBV18 to TRBJ2-7, with D possibly being TRBD1 (6 bases). This CDR3 region has 14 residues. The ends were cut back, 2 bases at V and 4 bases at J, with 12 bases in the middle. Germline CDR1 KGHSH, CDR2 LQKENI.

This clone was recorded a few times. The genes are TRBV19 and TRBJ2-5; a possible D gene is TRBD2 (5 bases). The CDR3 runs 15 residues. CDR1 LNHDA and CDR2 SQIVND come from the germline V gene (reference sequence). Trimming removed 5 bases at V and 3 bases at J, with 16 bases between. The CDR3 region is CASSLPGNPKETQYF. The DNA of the CDR3 is TGTGCCAGTAGTCTCCCCGGGAACCCGAAAGAGACCCAGTACTTC.

This rearrangement joins TRBV4-1 to TRBJ1-3; the match to TRBD1 covers 9 bases. CDR3 length: 22 residues. CDR1 and CDR2 from the germline V gene are MGHRA and YSYEKL. J gave up 0 bases and V 4 bases, and 22 bases lay outside the gene matches. The CDR3 loop reads CASSLNFVPGGTGTFSGNTIYF. The CDR3 region has the DNA TGCGCCAGCAGCCTCAATTTTGTCCCTGGGGGGACAGGGACGTTCTCTGGAAACACCATATATTTT.

The V and J genes are TRBV7-6 and TRBJ2-5, with 8 nucleotides matching TRBD2. V was clipped by 7 bases and J by 4 bases; unmatched bases: 8. CDR1 and CDR2 (germline): SGHVS, FNYEAQ. This CDR3 has 14 amino acids. The CDR3 DNA reads as TGTGCCAGCACCACCTCGGGGGGGCCAGAGACCCAGTACTTC. It codes for CASTTSGGPETQYF.

This sequence joins TRBV4-3 and TRBJ1-5; 7 bases map to TRBD1. V gave up 1 base and J gave up 2 bases; unmatched junction bases: 2. Germline loops: CDR1 LGHNA, CDR2 YSLEER. The CDR3 spans 15 residues. In DNA form, the CDR3 reads TGCGCCAGCAGCCAAGGGCAGGGGGGCAATCAGCCCCAGCATTTT. Translating it yields CASSQGQGGNQPQHF.

The chain carries TRBV14 and TRBJ1-2; D unresolved. The germline V gene encodes CDR1 SGHDN and CDR2 FVKESK. Deletions cut 0 bases from V and 4 bases from J, with 12 bases between. CDR3 size: 15 residues. The CDR3 region has the DNA TGTGCCAGCAGCCAAGATGGAGAGGCGCTCTATGGCTACACCTTC. Amino acid sequence: CASSQDGEALYGYTF. The entire variable domain, with the rest obtained from reference TRBV14 and TRBJ1-2, is as follows: EAGVTQFPSHSVIEKGQTVTLRCDPISGHDNLYWYRRVMGKEIKFLLHFVKESKQDESGMPNNRFLAERTGGTYSTLKVQPAELEDSGVYFCASSQDGEALYGYTFGSGTRLTVV.

V is TRBV18 and J is TRBJ1-5; 7 bases agree with TRBD1. The CDR3 covers 16 residues. The V gene's germline CDR1 is KGHSH and CDR2 LQKENI. V dropped 5 bases and J dropped 0; count of bases not matched to a gene: 7. For the CDR3, the DNA is TGTGCCAGCTCATATGAGACAGGGTCTAGCAATCAGCCCCAGCATTTT. Translation gives CASSYETGSSNQPQHF.

V usage is TRBV14 and J usage is TRBJ2-5; D might be TRBD2 (5 bases). Germline CDR1 and CDR2: SGHDN and FVKESK. V was trimmed by 3 bases and J by 0 bases, leaving 8 bases between them. The CDR3 sequence is 14 residues long. The CDR3 bases are TGTGCCAGCAGCCACTGGGAGTACCAAGAGACCCAGTACTTC. As protein: CASSHWEYQETQYF.

The J gene is TRBJ2-7, the V gene TRBV9, with a weak D call TRBD2 (5 bases). CDR1 and CDR2 from the germline V gene are SGDLS and YYNGEE. This CDR3 region has 12 residues. Deletions cut 4 bases from V and 2 bases from J, with 7 bases between. CDR3 protein: CASSPGAYEQYF. CDR3 DNA sequence: TGTGCCAGCAGCCCCGGGGCCTACGAGCAGTACTTC.

The V gene is TRBV5-6, the J gene TRBJ2-1; 7 bases line up with TRBD2. Germline CDR1 is SGHDT and CDR2 is YYEEEE. The CDR3 spans 15 residues. The J segment lost 2 bases and the V segment lost 2 bases, leaving 4 bases of the junction unmatched. The CDR3 DNA reads TGTGCCAGCAGCTTAGGTCGGGGGGCCTACAATGAGCAGTTCTTC. This sequence encodes CASSLGRGAYNEQFF.

The chain is built from TRBV10-3 and TRBJ2-7; 7 nucleotides match TRBD1. The CDR3 has 14 residues. Germline CDR1 reads ENHRY; CDR2 reads SYGVKD. V lost 6 bases, J lost 2 bases, and 7 bases stayed unmatched. CDR3 loop: CAIRLQGSPYEQYF. Here the CDR3 DNA reads TGTGCCATCAGATTACAGGGGTCCCCCTACGAGCAGTACTTC.